The 5 T cell receptor beta chains reported below all come from one sample, sequenced in a study of identical twins. TCRdb re-analysed the 5' RACE reads in MiXCR, keeping a single row per CDR3 protein. The repertoire holds around 1.7 million distinct CDR3 sequences, with under 35% as singletons. Input material: cord blood. Source of these receptors: a newborn girl in good health.

The chain couples TRBV20-1 to TRBJ2-7; TRBD1 is a possible D gene (6 bases). Germline CDR1 reads DFQATT; CDR2 reads SNEGSKA (reference sequence). The CDR3 consists of 15 residues. Trimming took off 0 bases at V and 2 bases at J, with 14 bases between the two ends. The chain's CDR3 is CSARDPNRDPYEQYF. As DNA, the CDR3 is TGCAGTGCTAGAGACCCAAACAGGGACCCCTACGAGCAGTACTTC.

V is TRBV2 and J is TRBJ2-5, with 8 bases fitting TRBD1. CDR3 length: 14 residues. V lost 7 bases to trimming and J lost 11 bases; unmatched junction nucleotides: 15. CDR1 is SNHLY and CDR2 is FYNNEI in the germline V gene. As DNA, the CDR3 is TGTGCCAGCATTTTACGACAGGGGTGGATCGAACAGTACTTC. Protein sequence: CASILRQGWIEQYF.

The gene calls are TRBV6-1 and TRBJ2-1, with 9 bases fitting TRBD1. Trimming cost V 5 bases and J 3 bases; bases outside gene matches: 5. The germline V gene encodes CDR1 MNHNS and CDR2 SASEGT. The CDR3 is 15 amino acids. The CDR3, as DNA: TGTGCCAGCAGTACTTACAGGGGGCTCTACAATGAGCAGTTCTTC. Encoded protein: CASSTYRGLYNEQFF.

This chain links TRBV6-2 or TRBV6-3 with TRBJ2-1; a possible D gene is TRBD2 (6 bases). The V end was cut by 2 bases, the J end by 6 bases, with 17 bases between. This CDR3 comprises 16 residues. CDR1 is MNHEY and CDR2 is SVGEGT in the germline V gene. The CDR3 spells CASSYAYLASANEQFF. The CDR3 coding sequence is TGTGCCAGCAGTTACGCGTATCTAGCGTCCGCCAATGAGCAGTTCTTC.

This clonotype was observed a handful of times. The rearrangement joins TRBV4-1 to TRBJ2-3; 13 bases are shared with TRBD2. V dropped 3 bases and J dropped 4; count of bases not matched to a gene: 4. There are 16 residues in the CDR3. Germline V lookup: CDR1 MGHRA, CDR2 YSYEKL. The CDR3 region has the DNA TGCGCCAGCAGCCATGGACTAGCGGGAGTCGCAGATACGCAGTATTTT. The encoded protein is CASSHGLAGVADTQYF.